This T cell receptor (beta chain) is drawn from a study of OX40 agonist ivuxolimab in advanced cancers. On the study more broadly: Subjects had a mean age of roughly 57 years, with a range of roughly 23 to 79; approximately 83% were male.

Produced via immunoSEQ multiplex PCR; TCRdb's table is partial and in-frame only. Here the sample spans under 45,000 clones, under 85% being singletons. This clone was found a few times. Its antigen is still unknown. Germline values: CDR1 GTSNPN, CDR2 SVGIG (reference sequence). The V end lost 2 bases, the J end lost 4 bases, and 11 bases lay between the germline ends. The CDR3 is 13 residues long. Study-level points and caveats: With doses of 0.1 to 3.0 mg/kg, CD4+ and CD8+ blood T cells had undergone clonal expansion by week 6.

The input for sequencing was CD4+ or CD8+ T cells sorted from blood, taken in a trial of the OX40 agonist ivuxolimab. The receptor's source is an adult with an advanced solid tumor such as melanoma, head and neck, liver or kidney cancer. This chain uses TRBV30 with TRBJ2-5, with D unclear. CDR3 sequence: CAWSIRRRETQYF. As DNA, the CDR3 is TGTGCCTGGAGTATCCGCAGGCGAGAGACCCAGTACTTC. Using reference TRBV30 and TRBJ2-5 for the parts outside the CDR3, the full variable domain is SQTIHQWPATLVQPVGSPLSLECTVEGTSNPNLYWYRQAAGRGLQLLFYSVGIGQISSEVPQNLSASRPQDRQFILSSKKLLLSDSGFYLCAWSIRRRETQYFGPGTRLLVL.